A single sample gave rise to the 23 T cell receptor beta chains below, sequenced in a study of glioma-infiltrating T cells (TCRdb year 2016). Reads for this sample came from an Illumina MiSeq. The iRepertoire nested amplicon-rescue multiplex PCR (arm-PCR) platform was used to amplify TCR alpha and beta CDR3 regions from RNA. TCRdb passed the public sequencing reads through fastp at Q25 and MiXCR, retaining productive beta sequences. Rows are combined by CDR3 protein, so each entry shows the most common genes and DNA. The table for this sample lists around 120,000 distinct CDR3 sequences; under 30% of them were counted only once. Jointly, the top ten make up around a quarter of the sample. Sequencing input: glioma tissue, nonneoplastic brain tissue, or PBMCs (not recorded which). The receptors shown here come from a human donor with low-grade glioma or glioblastoma, undergoing nonglioma brain surgery, or in good health (not recorded which).

This clonotype has more than one count but fewer than ten. The V call is TRBV7-9, the J call TRBJ1-2; D remains ambiguous. Germline values: CDR1 SEHNR, CDR2 FQNEAQ (reference sequence). The CDR3 is 13 amino acids. Trimming cost V 3 bases and J 7 bases, with 12 bases left between them. The CDR3 region is CASSLSREGGYTF. The CDR3 DNA sequence: TGTGCCAGCAGCTTGTCGAGGGAGGGTGGCTACACCTTC.

The table lists this clonotype with many counts. CDR3 region: CASSEPGMNTEAFF. The CDR3 coding sequence is TGTGCCAGCAGTGAGCCAGGGATGAACACTGAAGCTTTCTTT. The chain is built from TRBV25-1 and TRBJ1-1, with D maybe TRBD1 (5 bases). V was shortened by 3 bases and J by 0 bases, with 8 bases between the two germline ends. The CDR3 is made up of 14 amino acids. CDR1 is MGHDK, CDR2 SYGVNS, per germline.

Note on this clonotype: It may be a read error: a sequence one base away is much more abundant. J is TRBJ2-1 and V is TRBV18; D might be TRBD1 (6 bases). CDR1 is KGHSH, CDR2 LQKENI, per germline. Trimming pared 8 bases from V and 10 bases from J, leaving 21 bases between. This CDR3 contains 14 residues. DNA of the CDR3: TGTGCCAGCCCCCGGGACACGGACGGCAGGGAGCAGTTCTTC. Translated: CASPRDTDGREQFF.

This sequence joins TRBV20-1 and TRBJ2-2, with a weak D call TRBD1 (5 bases). V shed 3 bases and J shed 3 bases, with 14 bases lying between them. The length of the CDR3 is 15 residues. CDR1 and CDR2 from the germline V gene are DFQATT and SNEGSKA (reference sequence). The CDR3 reads CSARAGIGDTGELFF. CDR3 nucleotides: TGCAGTGCTAGGGCAGGGATAGGGGACACCGGGGAGCTGTTTTTT.

The chain couples TRBV24-1 to TRBJ2-3, with 10 bases aligning to TRBD2. The CDR3 is 16 residues long. V lost 3 bases, J lost 3 bases, and 5 bases stayed unmatched. In germline, CDR1 is KGHDR, CDR2 SFDVKD. In nucleotides, the CDR3 is TGTGCCACCAGTGATACCCTAGCGGGGGATACAGATACGCAGTATTTT. Translation: CATSDTLAGDTDTQYF.

This rearrangement joins TRBV7-9 to TRBJ2-7, with D unresolved. This CDR3 has 14 amino acids. Trimming stripped 1 base from V and 7 bases from J, with 14 bases between. Germline loops: CDR1 SEHNR, CDR2 FQNEAQ (reference sequence). DNA for the CDR3: TGTGCCAGCAGCTTAGGTAGGCGGCTGGATGAGCAGTACGTC. Amino acids: CASSLGRRLDEQYV.

This clonotype turned up a few times. The chain recombines TRBV6-4 with TRBJ2-1; 13 bases map to TRBD2. Germline V lookup: CDR1 MRHNA, CDR2 SNTAGT. There are 19 residues in the CDR3. Trimming cost V 2 bases and J 4 bases; bases outside gene matches: 11. Here the CDR3 reads CASSDLPLGTSGVYNEQFF. Here the CDR3 DNA reads TGTGCCAGCAGTGACCTACCGCTCGGGACTAGCGGGGTTTACAATGAGCAGTTCTTC.

In its sample, this clonotype was seen a few times. The chain has TRBV5-4 and TRBJ2-3, with D perhaps matching TRBD1 (6 bases). Per germline, CDR1 SGHNT and CDR2 YYREEE (reference sequence). Trimming took 8 bases from V and 3 from J, leaving 13 bases between them. This CDR3 has 13 amino acids. CDR3 nucleotides: TGTGCCAGTACCGCTACAGGGACAGATACGCAGTATTTT. Its translation is CASTATGTDTQYF.

The chain is built from TRBV29-1 and TRBJ2-2, with D possibly being TRBD2 (6 bases). The V gene's germline CDR1 is SQVTM and CDR2 ANQGSEA. V gave up 8 bases and J gave up 5 bases, with 12 bases separating them. The CDR3 spans 12 residues. The CDR3 here is CSHIADTGELFF. As DNA, the CDR3 is TGCAGCCACATAGCGGATACCGGGGAGCTGTTTTTT.

This clonotype was observed at least ten times. V and J are TRBV6-1 and TRBJ2-2; D may be TRBD1 (5 bases). There are 14 residues in the CDR3. CDR1 and CDR2 from the germline V gene are MNHNS and SASEGT. V was pared by 7 bases and J by 0 bases, with 9 bases between. The CDR3 DNA reads as TGTGCCAGCACGAGCAGGGCGAACACCGGGGAGCTGTTTTTT. It translates to CASTSRANTGELFF.

This clonotype was seen repeatedly, ten times or more. The gene calls are TRBV20-1 and TRBJ2-7; TRBD1 matches 8 bases. The CDR3 totals 13 residues. In germline, CDR1 is DFQATT, CDR2 SNEGSKA (reference sequence). With V trimmed by 3 bases and J by 10 bases, 11 bases remained unmatched. As DNA, the CDR3 is TGCAGTGCTAGGGGACAGGTCTACGAGACCCAGTACGTC. Residues: CSARGQVYETQYV.

At least ten counts were recorded for this clonotype. The chain joins TRBV6-9 to TRBJ2-1; maybe TRBD2 (7 bases). Germline V gene data show CDR1 as MNHGY and CDR2 as SVAAGI. The CDR3 is made up of 13 amino acids. V was trimmed by 0 bases and J by 14 bases, leaving 14 bases between them. The CDR3 bases are TGTGCCAGCAGTTATTCAGTGGGGGGGCCGGAGTTCTTC. Translated, it gives CASSYSVGGPEFF.

This clonotype has ten or more counts. The rearrangement joins TRBV28 to TRBJ1-2; D is unclear. Trimming removed 5 bases at V and 14 bases at J, with 15 bases between. Germline CDR1 and CDR2: MDHEN and SYDVKM. The CDR3 runs 11 residues. The CDR3 protein is CASSAGLTRTF. CDR3 nucleotide sequence: TGTGCCAGCAGTGCTGGTCTTACTAGGACCTTC.

This chain links TRBV5-1 with TRBJ2-1; 7 bases line up with TRBD1. J was trimmed by 7 bases and V by 4 bases; bases with no gene match: 5. Germline V gives CDR1 SGHRS, CDR2 YFSETQ. The CDR3 totals 13 residues. The CDR3 region is CASSTQTGNEQFF. CDR3 nucleotide sequence: TGCGCCAGCAGCACCCAGACAGGGAATGAGCAGTTCTTC.

In its sample, this clonotype was seen many times. The V gene is TRBV28, the J gene TRBJ2-1, with D perhaps matching TRBD1 (5 bases). Germline-derived CDR1 and CDR2 are MDHEN and SYDVKM. The germline V and J ends were trimmed by 4 bases and 6 bases, with 13 bases remaining between them. CDR3 size: 14 residues. CDR3 residues: CASSSRPQGNEQFF. Here the CDR3 DNA reads TGTGCCAGCAGTTCCCGCCCTCAGGGCAATGAGCAGTTCTTC.

This clonotype came up a few times. The rearrangement links TRBV12-3 or TRBV12-4 to TRBJ1-3; D remains unclear. The CDR3 length is 15 residues. The V and J ends lost 1 base and 3 bases respectively, with 10 bases between them. The CDR3 here is CASSLGRGDGNTIYF. CDR3 DNA: TGTGCCAGCAGTTTAGGACGCGGGGATGGAAACACCATATATTTT.

With respect to this clonotype: A much larger clone differs from this one at a single base, so this may be a read error. The CDR3 sequence is CASSPRDMKPSSPLHF. CDR3 sequence (DNA): TGTGCCAGCAGCCCGCGGGACATGAAGCCATCTTCACCCCTCCACTTT. The J gene is TRBJ1-6, the V gene TRBV7-9, with D perhaps matching TRBD1 (6 bases). This CDR3 comprises 16 residues. Germline assignment: CDR1 SEHNR and CDR2 FQNEAQ (reference sequence). V lost 5 bases and J 9 bases, leaving 20 bases between the germline ends.

This clonotype came up once. The rearrangement uses TRBV27 and TRBJ2-3, with TRBD2 identical over 13 bases. V shed 5 bases, J shed 8 bases, and the junction held 10 bases outside the gene matches. Germline V gives CDR1 MNHEY, CDR2 SMNVEV (reference sequence). CDR3 length: 16 residues. In DNA, the CDR3 is TGTGCCAGCAGTCTAGGACTAGCGGGGGCCCTTGGTACGCAGTATTTT. This gives the protein CASSLGLAGALGTQYF.

The V and J genes are TRBV4-1 and TRBJ1-5; no reliable D call. This CDR3 is built from 15 residues. Trimming cost V 3 bases and J 1 base, with 10 bases left between them. Germline CDR1 is MGHRA and CDR2 is YSYEKL. The CDR3: CASSQGQVSNQPQHF. CDR3 in DNA: TGCGCCAGCAGCCAGGGTCAGGTGAGCAATCAGCCCCAGCATTTT.

The chain couples TRBV6-5 to TRBJ1-5; no firm D call. This CDR3 contains 14 residues. The germline V and J ends were trimmed by 1 base and 5 bases, with 9 bases remaining between them. Germline V CDR1 and CDR2: MNHEY, SVGAGI. This chain's CDR3 is CASSYLNSYQPQHF. The DNA for the CDR3 is TGTGCCAGCAGTTACTTGAACAGTTATCAGCCCCAGCATTTT.

This clonotype appeared once. The V call is TRBV24-1, the J call TRBJ1-2; D is unresolved. Germline lookup yields CDR1 KGHDR and CDR2 SFDVKD. The CDR3 sequence is 14 residues long. V gave up 3 bases and J gave up 4 bases, with 11 bases separating them. The CDR3 nucleotides read TGTGCCACCAGTGATCCACAGCTTTTCTATGGCTACACCTTC. Its translation is CATSDPQLFYGYTF.

V gene TRBV29-1 combines with J gene TRBJ2-3; the match to TRBD2 covers 10 bases. This CDR3 is 15 amino acids long. The germline CDR1 and CDR2 sequences are SQVTM and ANQGSEA. With V trimmed by 7 bases and J by 0 bases, 7 bases remained unmatched. This CDR3 is CSGTSGAHSTDTQYF. CDR3 sequence (DNA): TGCAGCGGGACTAGCGGCGCACATAGCACAGATACGCAGTATTTT.

The gene calls are TRBV5-1 and TRBJ2-5; 8 nucleotides line up with TRBD1. Germline V gives CDR1 SGHRS, CDR2 YFSETQ. The CDR3 has 16 amino acids. Germline trimming cut 4 bases from V and 1 base from J; bases unmatched to any gene: 9. CDR3 region: CASSNRDRGLQETQYF. CDR3 DNA sequence: TGCGCCAGCAGCAACCGTGACAGGGGCCTCCAAGAGACCCAGTACTTC.